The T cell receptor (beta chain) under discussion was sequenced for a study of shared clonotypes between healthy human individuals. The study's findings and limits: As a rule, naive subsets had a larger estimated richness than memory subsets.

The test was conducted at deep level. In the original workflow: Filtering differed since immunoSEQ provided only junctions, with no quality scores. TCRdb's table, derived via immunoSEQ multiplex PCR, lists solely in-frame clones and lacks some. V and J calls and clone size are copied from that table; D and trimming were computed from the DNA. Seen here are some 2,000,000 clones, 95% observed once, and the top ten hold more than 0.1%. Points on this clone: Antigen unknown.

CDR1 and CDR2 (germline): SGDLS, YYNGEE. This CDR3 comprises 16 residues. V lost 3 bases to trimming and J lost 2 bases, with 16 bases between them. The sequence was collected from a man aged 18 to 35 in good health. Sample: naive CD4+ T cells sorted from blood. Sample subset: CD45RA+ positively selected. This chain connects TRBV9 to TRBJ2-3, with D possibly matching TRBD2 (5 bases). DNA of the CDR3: TGTGCCAGCAGCGGAAGGTCGGAGCGGTTCACAGATACGCAGTATTTT. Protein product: CASSGRSERFTDTQYF.